Listed below are T cell receptor beta chains from one sample, sequenced in a study of monozygotic twins with inflammatory bowel disease. TCRdb re-called the 5' RACE reads and shows each CDR3 protein once, DNA omitted. Recorded for this sample: some 160,000 distinct CDR3 sequences. Sequenced: blood. These receptors came from a human donor with ulcerative colitis or Crohn's disease, or a healthy co-twin of an affected twin (not recorded which). Both conserved end residues are part of each CDR3.

V: TRBV12-3/TRBV12-4; length: 12; J: TRBJ1-6; CDR3: CASRQEDSPLHF
V: TRBV7-2; length: 14; J: TRBJ2-7; CDR3: CASSLGLAGVEQYF
V: TRBV29-1; length: 11; J: TRBJ2-5; CDR3: CSISDQETQYF
V: TRBV16; length: 14; J: TRBJ2-7; CDR3: CASSQSGRYYEQYF
V: TRBV5-1; length: 18; J: TRBJ1-2; CDR3: CASSLVGGFDLIPDGYTF
V: TRBV7-2; length: 12; J: TRBJ1-2; CDR3: CASSQDSIGYTF
V: TRBV20-1; length: 13; J: TRBJ1-3; CDR3: CSARAPTRGTIYF
V: TRBV27; length: 13; J: TRBJ1-2; CDR3: CASSLRWGYGYTF
V: TRBV12-3/TRBV12-4; length: 15; J: TRBJ1-4; CDR3: CASSPSGQGYGKLFF
V: TRBV5-1; length: 15; J: TRBJ2-1; CDR3: CASSFDGRPYNEQFF
V: TRBV11-2; length: 14; J: TRBJ2-5; CDR3: CASNRATGQETQYF
V: TRBV12-2; length: 17; J: TRBJ2-3; CDR3: CASRCSGAGSSTDTQYF
V: TRBV6-1; length: 15; J: TRBJ2-2; CDR3: CASGVGTWTGGELFF
V: TRBV5-1; length: 14; J: TRBJ1-1; CDR3: CASSRPEGGAEAFF
V: TRBV11-2; length: 16; J: TRBJ2-1; CDR3: CASSLSEGSYYNEQFF
V: TRBV5-4; length: 16; J: TRBJ2-3; CDR3: CASSLTGTGLPDTQYF
V: TRBV28; length: 14; J: TRBJ1-4; CDR3: CASSLWRDNEKLFF
V: TRBV19; length: 15; J: TRBJ2-5; CDR3: CASSTGTAIGETQYF
V: TRBV14; length: 15; J: TRBJ1-5; CDR3: CASSPRQVDNQPQHF
V: TRBV20-1; length: 13; J: TRBJ2-7; CDR3: CSAHRDSSYEQYF
V: TRBV3-1; length: 14; J: TRBJ1-2; CDR3: CASSPDRADYGYTF
V: TRBV29-1; length: 16; J: TRBJ1-1; CDR3: CSVEDYAGGRSVEAFF
V: TRBV5-1; length: 14; J: TRBJ1-1; CDR3: CASSWVTGDTEAFF
V: TRBV20-1; length: 14; J: TRBJ2-3; CDR3: CSASRAAPGDTQYF
V: TRBV5-4; length: 14; J: TRBJ2-7; CDR3: CASSTEVGAYEQYF
V: TRBV11-1; length: 18; J: TRBJ2-1; CDR3: CASSVTPGLAGGWNEQFF
V: TRBV12-3/TRBV12-4; length: 14; J: TRBJ2-1; CDR3: CASSQGGPYNEQFF
V: TRBV20-1; length: 14; J: TRBJ2-3; CDR3: CSAGDPLGTDTQYF
V: TRBV6-5; length: 13; J: TRBJ2-3; CDR3: CASSYLPGDTQYF
V: TRBV5-4; length: 13; J: TRBJ1-2; CDR3: CASSLAGTYGYTF
V: TRBV5-1; length: 15; J: TRBJ2-7; CDR3: CASSLVDDSSYEQYF
V: TRBV7-2; length: 17; J: TRBJ2-1; CDR3: CASSLRLAGGWSNEQFF
V: TRBV7-2; length: 17; J: TRBJ2-5; CDR3: CASSFLLLAVEGETQYF
V: TRBV18; length: 14; J: TRBJ2-7; CDR3: CASSPRGRAYEQYF
V: TRBV6-1; length: 16; J: TRBJ2-5; CDR3: CASSPVGTSDRETQYF
V: TRBV29-1; length: 11; J: TRBJ2-1; CDR3: CSGDFFNEQFF
V: TRBV10-3; length: 14; J: TRBJ2-1; CDR3: CAISSSGGANEQFF
V: TRBV4-3; length: 14; J: TRBJ2-7; CDR3: CASSHQTESYEQYF
V: TRBV5-5; length: 13; J: TRBJ2-2; CDR3: CASSLPVPGELFF
V: TRBV6-5; length: 17; J: TRBJ2-2; CDR3: CASSYSRLAGVTGELFF
V: TRBV5-4; length: 15; J: TRBJ2-1; CDR3: CASSLKREQYNEQFF
V: TRBV7-2; length: 16; J: TRBJ2-7; CDR3: CASSLAWGGRSREQYF
V: TRBV10-3; length: 13; J: TRBJ2-5; CDR3: CAISADREETQYF
V: TRBV5-5; length: 15; J: TRBJ1-1; CDR3: CASSLEAGLNTEAFF
V: TRBV7-9; length: 14; J: TRBJ1-1; CDR3: CASGPAGENTEAFF
V: TRBV5-5; length: 14; J: TRBJ1-2; CDR3: CASSLPGDNYGYTF
V: TRBV7-9; length: 13; J: TRBJ2-7; CDR3: CASSSPQGTEQYF
V: TRBV6-2/TRBV6-3; length: 18; J: TRBJ2-1; CDR3: CASNYGDRVVGSYNEQFF
V: TRBV6-2/TRBV6-3; length: 14; J: TRBJ2-7; CDR3: CASSRPGRFYEQYF
V: TRBV10-1; length: 13; J: TRBJ1-5; CDR3: CASGGQAGQPQHF
V: TRBV3-1; length: 13; J: TRBJ1-6; CDR3: CASSQSRSSPLHF
V: TRBV12-3/TRBV12-4; length: 16; J: TRBJ1-1; CDR3: CASSNPGRGLYTEAFF
V: TRBV5-1; length: 17; J: TRBJ2-4; CDR3: CASSLGGAGLAKNIQYF